Below, one TCR beta chain is given with its context. Its antigen remains undetermined. There are no base qualities to consult, and no much larger clone falls within one base. RNA was isolated from bulk, unsorted tissue, and RNA quality was assessed with a NanoDrop ND-1000 and an Agilent 2100. All donors had newly diagnosed lung cancer, had not received prior chemotherapy, and were admitted for thoracic surgery in China between August and November 2014. The study excluded patients who had received radiotherapy or chemotherapy before or who had another cancer at the same time. Surgical tissue pieces of roughly 1-2.2 cm3 were preserved in RNAlater solution and were kept at -80 degrees C until use. This entry is derived from a study of tumor and adjacent non-tumor tissue in lung cancer (dated by TCRdb to 2017 to 2018). For the wider study: The cohort included approximately 13 adenocarcinoma, a couple of squamous cell carcinoma and 1 small cell lung cancer patients. The 15 enrolled patients, of whom about 10 were men and 5 were women, were aged about 31 to 85 years and were diagnosed with TNM stage I to III disease. Sequencing generated a total of 125,075,908 productive TCRbeta reads, averaging about 4.2 million reads per sample. Using bulk TCRbeta repertoires from some 15 lung cancer patients, the study set lung tumor tissue side by side with matched distant non-tumor lung tissue. TCRbeta CDR3 sequencing was performed on a few dozen paired specimens, with one tumor sample and one normal lung sample collected per patient.

The CDR3, from cysteine to phenylalanine, totals 16 residues. Here the CDR3 DNA is all that survives: 48 bases in frame from base 1. V is pruned by 7 bases and J by 1 base, leaving 12 bases of the junction without a gene match. CDR1 SGHRS and CDR2 YFSETQ were looked up in the germline V gene. Preparation of the library involved multiplex PCR. Sequencing instrument: Illumina HiSeq 2500. TCRbeta libraries were constructed through three rounds of nested PCR with primers (Table S4) according to protocols modified from ARM-PCR. Before sequencing, PCR products of 200-500 bp were excised from the gel and purified with the QIAquick gel extraction kit. The study's own analysis went as follows. Trimmomatic was used to clean the reads, FLASH was used to merge the reads into complete CDR3 sequences, and MiTCR was used to assign the reads to V(D)J germline segments. VDJtools was used to compute clonal diversity as the inverse Simpson's index. In-frame sequences lacking a premature stop codon were counted as productive reads. TCRdb took the public reads, trimmed them with fastp at Q25, ran MiXCR for clone calling and kept in-frame beta chains. Every CDR3 protein is listed once, alongside the most common genes and DNA of its rows. TCRdb's processing, not the study's, gives the V and J calls here. The sample profile shows some 77,000 distinct CDR3 sequences; about two thirds of them were found once. The top ten hold over 10% of the sample.

Overall study results and their limits: TCR diversity was significantly higher in younger patients, and higher tumor TCR diversity was associated with shorter overall and disease-free survival. The top 100 clones made up a significantly larger cumulative share of the repertoire in normal lung than in tumor tissue. Peripheral blood was not sequenced, so blood TCRbeta repertoires in these lung cancer patients were not examined. Neither the sequencing platform nor unique molecular identifiers are named or mentioned anywhere in the methods. Significantly higher TCR diversity (inverse Simpson) was observed in tumor tissue than in normal lung tissue (approximately 430 vs 150, P = 0.0075, Mann-Whitney U test). Only about 16 patients were included in the cohort, and the need for larger samples and more detailed clinical data was noted by the authors.

The source is a woman in her seventies with non-small cell lung cancer. The sequenced sample consisted of lung tumor tissue. The chain employs TRBV5-1 and TRBJ2-3, with TRBD2 identical over 7 junction bases. Here the CDR3 is given as CASGPAGYLGTDTQYF. The DNA reads TGCGCCAGCGGACCAGCGGGGTACTTGGGCACAGATACGCAGTATTTT.